This T cell receptor (beta chain) was sequenced during a study of cytomegalovirus exposure and HLA in healthy donors. General study points: Reported findings show TCR beta sequences accurately forecast HLA-A and HLA-B alleles in most subjects. Specific recognition of CMV antigens was confirmed in vitro for a few chains (all CMV-associated). Earlier findings revealed that most TCR beta V segments proved productive either about 90% or about 30% of the time. Among TCR beta chains, those listed as cytomegalovirus-associated numbered 164.

Regarding this clone: Its antigen is as yet unknown.

The CDR3 contains 16 residues. The V gene's germline CDR1 is SGHNT and CDR2 YENEEA. V was trimmed by 1 base and J by 3 bases, leaving 13 bases between them. The PCR contained 60 Vbeta and 13 Jbeta primers. Using immunoSEQ multiplex PCR, the repertoire was profiled, and TCRdb retains in-frame clones only, with some absent. The table includes about 110,000 clones, more than 75% detected once. The chain carries TRBV11-3 and TRBJ2-1; weak D call: TRBD1 (6 bases). The sequenced sample was PBMCs. The sequence came from a man between 35 and 55 years old in good health and CMV-seronegative. The CDR3 DNA is TGTGCCAGCAGCTTAGGTGGGGGACAAAACTACAATGAGCAGTTCTTC. This sequence encodes CASSLGGGQNYNEQFF.